What follows are 13 T cell receptor beta chains derived from one specimen sequenced in a study of blood T cell repertoires in COVID-19. Libraries were prepared by immunoSEQ multiplex PCR; TCRdb keeps only in-frame clonotypes and omits some of them. The sample consists of 200,000 or so clones, approximately 90% of them appearing once. The sample consisted of peripheral blood. The receptors originated from a man aged 50-59 years with acute or convalescent COVID-19.

The chain employs TRBV10-1 and TRBJ2-7; 9 bases agree with TRBD1. This CDR3 is built from 16 residues. The V and J ends lost 6 bases and 0 bases, in that order; junction bases with no gene match: 9. Germline CDR1 reads WNHNN; CDR2 reads SYGVQD (reference sequence). The CDR3 DNA reads TGCGCCAGCAGCGCTCCGGGACAGGGCGCCTCCTACGAGCAGTACTTC. This sequence encodes CASSAPGQGASYEQYF.

The chain recombines TRBV18 with TRBJ1-1; D gene unclear. The germline gives CDR1 KGHSH, CDR2 LQKENI. This CDR3 region has 15 residues. V was clipped by 3 bases and J by 5 bases, with 16 bases between them. CDR3 bases: TGTGCCAGCTCACCCTCATCTGGTCGGGTTACTGAAGCTTTCTTT. This sequence encodes CASSPSSGRVTEAFF. The variable domain in full, with the rest retrieved from reference TRBV18 and TRBJ1-1, is NAGVMQNPRHLVRRRGQEARLRCSPMKGHSHVYWYRQLPEEGLKFMVYLQKENIIDESGMPKERFSAEFPKEGPSILRIQQVVRGDSAAYFCASSPSSGRVTEAFFGQGTRLTVV.

The chain has TRBV25-1 and TRBJ2-5; D perhaps matches TRBD2 (7 bases). Germline-derived CDR1 and CDR2 are MGHDK and SYGVNS. Trimming took off 3 bases at V and 2 bases at J, with 10 bases between the two ends. This CDR3 region has 14 residues. The CDR3 reads CASSEGRGQETQYF. CDR3 in DNA: TGTGCCAGCAGTGAGGGGAGGGGGCAAGAGACCCAGTACTTC. Full variable domain (missing parts from reference TRBV25-1 and TRBJ2-5): EADIYQTPRYLVIGTGKKITLECSQTMGHDKMYWYQQDPGMELHLIHYSYGVNSTEKGDLSSESTVSRIRTEHFPLTLESARPSHTSQYLCASSEGRGQETQYFGPGTRLLVL.

The chain recombines TRBV13 with TRBJ1-2; 11 positions agree with TRBD1. CDR1 and CDR2 from the germline V gene are PRHDT and FYEKMQ (reference sequence). V dropped 5 bases and J dropped 6; count of bases not matched to a gene: 5. The CDR3 has 14 residues. CDR3 nucleotide sequence: TGTGCCAGCAGCCTGGACAGGGGGCAGGATGGCTACACCTTC. As protein: CASSLDRGQDGYTF.

The chain uses TRBV19 and TRBJ2-7; 7 nucleotides match TRBD1. This CDR3 has 15 residues. With V trimmed by 6 bases and J by 2 bases, 10 bases remained unmatched. Germline assignment: CDR1 LNHDA and CDR2 SQIVND (reference sequence). CDR3 nucleotide sequence: TGTGCCAGTAGCCCCGGGACAGTGCTGGCCTACGAGCAGTACTTC. This sequence encodes CASSPGTVLAYEQYF.

This chain connects TRBV5-4 to TRBJ2-1, with TRBD2 matching over 9 bases. V shed 4 bases, J shed 2 bases, and the junction held 4 bases outside the gene matches. The CDR3 consists of 15 residues. Germline V gene data show CDR1 as SGHNT and CDR2 as YYREEE (reference sequence). CDR3 loop: CASSDASGAYNEQFF. In DNA form, the CDR3 reads TGTGCCAGCAGCGACGCTAGCGGGGCCTACAATGAGCAGTTCTTC.

This clone was picked up one time. The chain links TRBV19 to TRBJ1-2; D unclear. There are 16 residues in the CDR3. The germline gives CDR1 LNHDA, CDR2 SQIVND (reference sequence). Trimming shortened V by 3 bases and J by 3 bases, and 17 bases separated the two germline ends. The CDR3: CASSMKRSTSYYGYTF. The CDR3 DNA is TGTGCCAGTAGTATGAAGCGCAGTACGTCCTACTATGGCTACACCTTC.

V gene TRBV11-3 combines with J gene TRBJ1-1; 7 nucleotides agree with TRBD1. The CDR3 extends over 13 amino acids. Trimming cost V 3 bases and J 5 bases; bases outside gene matches: 3. CDR1 and CDR2 from the germline V gene are SGHNT and YENEEA. CDR3 sequence: CASSFNRGTEAFF. CDR3 coding DNA: TGTGCCAGCAGCTTCAACAGGGGAACTGAAGCTTTCTTT.

The chain combines TRBV6-5 with TRBJ2-2; 9 bases are a match to TRBD1. The CDR3 is 14 residues long. V lost 8 bases, J lost 6 bases, and 7 bases stayed unmatched. CDR1 is MNHEY, CDR2 SVGAGI, per germline. Written as DNA, the CDR3 is TGTGCCAGCCAACGGACAGGGGAGTCCGGGGAGCTGTTTTTT. Protein: CASQRTGESGELFF.

This clone was observed a single time. The chain has TRBV4-1 and TRBJ1-1, with D possibly being TRBD1 (5 bases). There are 16 residues in the CDR3. Trimming stripped 0 bases from V and 6 bases from J, with 17 bases between. Germline-derived CDR1 and CDR2 are MGHRA and YSYEKL. This CDR3 is CASSQEGRVGYAEAFF. The CDR3 nucleotides read TGCGCCAGCAGCCAAGAGGGCAGGGTTGGGTACGCTGAAGCTTTCTTT.

The rearrangement links TRBV5-6 to TRBJ1-1; weak D call: TRBD1 (6 bases). Germline V gene data show CDR1 as SGHDT and CDR2 as YYEEEE. The length of the CDR3 is 15 residues. V was trimmed by 2 bases and J by 1 base, leaving 12 bases between them. The CDR3 spells CASSLPGTQNTEAFF. The CDR3, as DNA: TGTGCCAGCAGCTTACCCGGGACACAGAACACTGAAGCTTTCTTT.

The V gene is TRBV10-3, the J gene TRBJ1-1; D is ambiguous. CDR3 length equals 12 residues. Germline V gene lookup returns CDR1 ENHRY and CDR2 SYGVKD. The V end was cut by 9 bases, the J end by 4 bases, with 12 bases between. The CDR3: CAIRQVGTEAFF. CDR3 nucleotides: TGTGCCATACGGCAGGTTGGCACTGAAGCTTTCTTT.

The J gene is TRBJ2-5, the V gene TRBV5-6, with 8 nucleotides matching TRBD2. V gave up 0 bases and J gave up 4 bases; unmatched junction bases: 8. Germline V gene lookup returns CDR1 SGHDT and CDR2 YYEEEE. This CDR3 comprises 16 residues. Here the CDR3 DNA reads TGTGCCAGCAGCTTGGTCCTTGTAGCGGGAAGAGAGACCCAGTACTTC. Translation: CASSLVLVAGRETQYF. The entire variable domain, with the rest obtained from reference TRBV5-6 and TRBJ2-5, is as follows: DAGVTQSPTHLIKTRGQQVTLRCSPKSGHDTVSWYQQALGQGPQFIFQYYEEEERQRGNFPDRFSGHQFPNYSSELNVNALLLGDSALYLCASSLVLVAGRETQYFGPGTRLLVL.